What follows are 30 T cell receptor beta chains derived from one specimen sequenced in a study of T cell changes during pregnancy in multiple sclerosis. The method was immunoSEQ multiplex PCR; TCRdb's version includes in-frame clones alone and lacks a portion of them. The sample consists of tens of thousands of clones, about 90% of them appearing once. The sample consisted of CD4+ T cells from peripheral blood mononuclear cells, taken in the first trimester of pregnancy. These TCRs come from a female donor with multiple sclerosis, enrolled in a pregnancy study.

This clone occurred once. V and J are TRBV19 and TRBJ2-1, with a possible D match to TRBD1 (5 bases). The length of the CDR3 is 13 residues. CDR1 is LNHDA, CDR2 SQIVND, per germline (reference sequence). V lost 3 bases and J lost 7, with 10 bases in between. CDR3 amino acids: CASSIPRANEQFF. CDR3 DNA: TGTGCCAGTAGTATCCCCAGGGCGAATGAGCAGTTCTTC.

The V gene is TRBV13, the J gene TRBJ2-4; tentatively, D is TRBD2 (6 bases). This CDR3 contains 18 residues. CDR1 and CDR2 from the germline V gene are PRHDT and FYEKMQ (reference sequence). V shed 5 bases and J shed 2 bases, with 22 bases lying between them. The CDR3 spells CASSPGITGVDSKNIQYF. CDR3 DNA sequence: TGTGCCAGCAGCCCCGGTATAACGGGGGTCGATTCCAAAAACATTCAGTACTTC.

V and J are TRBV11-2 and TRBJ2-1; TRBD2 agrees at 13 bases. CDR1 is SGHAT and CDR2 is FQNNGV in the germline V gene. The CDR3 is 15 amino acids. Germline trimming cut 1 base from V and 8 bases from J; bases unmatched to any gene: 2. The DNA for the CDR3 is TGTGCCAGCAGCTTAGGGACTAGCGGGAGTCATGAGCAGTTCTTC. Amino acid sequence: CASSLGTSGSHEQFF.

The chain joins TRBV9 to TRBJ2-1; D perhaps matches TRBD2 (5 bases). V gave up 5 bases and J gave up 0 bases, with 12 bases separating them. The CDR3 loop spans 15 amino acids. Germline CDR1 and CDR2: SGDLS and YYNGEE. CDR3 sequence (DNA): TGTGCCAGCAGTTTAGCGCCGAGCTCCTACAATGAGCAGTTCTTC. Translation gives CASSLAPSSYNEQFF.

The V and J genes are TRBV9 and TRBJ1-1; TRBD1 agrees at 9 bases. CDR1 is SGDLS, CDR2 YYNGEE, per germline. Germline trimming cut 4 bases from V and 5 bases from J; bases unmatched to any gene: 9. This CDR3 is built from 15 residues. The CDR3 loop reads CASSPSTGGKTEAFF. CDR3 nucleotides: TGTGCCAGCAGCCCCTCGACAGGGGGGAAAACTGAAGCTTTCTTT.

V usage is TRBV5-1 and J usage is TRBJ1-5; D not certain. Trimming took off 0 bases at V and 7 bases at J, with 8 bases between the two ends. From germline, CDR1 is SGHRS and CDR2 YFSETQ. The length of the CDR3 is 13 residues. CDR3 nucleotide sequence: TGCGCCAGCAGCTTGGACGGGTTCCAGCCCCAGCATTTT. Its protein is CASSLDGFQPQHF.

This sequence joins TRBV28 and TRBJ2-7, with a tentative D call TRBD1 (6 bases). CDR1 and CDR2 from the germline V gene are MDHEN and SYDVKM. V shed 4 bases and J shed 0 bases, with 13 bases lying between them. The CDR3 spans 15 residues. The CDR3 region is CASSWGHPSSYEQYF. CDR3 in DNA: TGTGCCAGCAGTTGGGGACACCCGAGCTCCTACGAGCAGTACTTC.

The chain uses TRBV18 and TRBJ1-3; the D gene is possibly TRBD1 (5 bases). The CDR3 runs 14 residues. V gave up 3 bases and J gave up 2 bases, with 8 bases separating them. In germline, CDR1 is KGHSH, CDR2 LQKENI. CDR3: CASSPGGTGNTIYF. The CDR3, as DNA: TGTGCCAGCTCACCTGGGGGGACTGGAAACACCATATATTTT.

The chain has TRBV6-4 and TRBJ2-3; possible D gene TRBD1, 7 bases. Deletions cut 6 bases from V and 5 bases from J, with 21 bases between. The CDR3 contains 16 residues. Germline values: CDR1 MRHNA, CDR2 SNTAGT. The CDR3 nucleotides read TGTGCCAGCAGAGAAAACCCGGGAGCAGGGGGAGATACGCAGTATTTT. This gives the protein CASRENPGAGGDTQYF.

The chain carries TRBV30 and TRBJ1-1; maybe TRBD1 (6 bases). V lost 4 bases, J lost 0 bases, and 21 bases lay in between. Germline V CDR1 and CDR2: GTSNPN, SVGIG (reference sequence). The CDR3 covers 17 residues. This CDR3 is CAWIKHRAGQMNTEAFF. The CDR3 DNA sequence: TGTGCCTGGATAAAACACAGGGCCGGACAGATGAACACTGAAGCTTTCTTT.

This clone turned up a few times. The chain carries TRBV5-6 and TRBJ1-2, with D perhaps matching TRBD1 (5 bases). Trimming stripped 6 bases from V and 4 bases from J, with 19 bases between. CDR1 and CDR2 (germline): SGHDT, YYEEEE. The length of the CDR3 is 15 residues. CDR3 residues: CASNLDRTLIYGYTF. The CDR3 coding sequence is TGTGCCAGCAACCTCGACAGAACACTAATCTATGGCTACACCTTC.

V usage is TRBV11-3 and J usage is TRBJ2-3, with D tentatively TRBD2 (5 bases). In germline, CDR1 is SGHNT, CDR2 YENEEA. V lost 1 base to trimming and J lost 3 bases, with 14 bases between them. The CDR3 length is 16 residues. DNA of the CDR3: TGTGCCAGCAGCTTAGGTACGCGGGTCAAAACAGATACGCAGTATTTT. Protein product: CASSLGTRVKTDTQYF. The full variable domain, rest sourced from reference TRBV11-3 and TRBJ2-3, is EAGVVQSPRYKIIEKKQPVAFWCNPISGHNTLYWYLQNLGQGPELLIRYENEEAVDDSQLPKDRFSAERLKGVDSTLKIQPAELGDSAVYLCASSLGTRVKTDTQYFGPGTRLTVL.

The chain has TRBV15 and TRBJ1-2, with 7 bases lining up with TRBD1. Germline CDR1 reads LNHNV; CDR2 reads YYDKDF (reference sequence). The CDR3 extends over 15 amino acids. V was pared by 0 bases and J by 4 bases, with 5 bases of the junction left unmatched. The CDR3 DNA is TGTGCCACCAGCAGAGATTTGGGACAGTTCTATGGCTACACCTTC. It codes for CATSRDLGQFYGYTF.

This chain links TRBV28 with TRBJ2-5; 8 bases map to TRBD1. There are 16 residues in the CDR3. In germline, CDR1 is MDHEN, CDR2 SYDVKM. The V segment lost 8 bases and the J segment 0 bases; nucleotides outside the gene matches: 11. The chain's CDR3 is CASLSSGTGYQETQYF. CDR3 DNA sequence: TGTGCCAGCCTTTCCTCCGGGACAGGATACCAAGAGACCCAGTACTTC.

The V gene is TRBV7-9, the J gene TRBJ1-1; tentative D call: TRBD1 (6 bases). The CDR3 contains 14 residues. From germline, CDR1 is SEHNR and CDR2 FQNEAQ (reference sequence). Between the trimmed V and J ends, which lost 10 bases and 1 base, there was a span of 16 bases. This CDR3 is CATTSQGPNTEAFF. Written as DNA, the CDR3 is TGTGCCACGACATCACAGGGACCGAACACTGAAGCTTTCTTT. The full variable domain, with the rest looked up from reference TRBV7-9 and TRBJ1-1, is DTGVSQNPRHKITKRGQNVTFRCDPISEHNRLYWYRQTLGQGPEFLTYFQNEAQLEKSRLLSDRFSAERPKGSFSTLEIQRTEQGDSAMYLCATTSQGPNTEAFFGQGTRLTVV.

The chain is built from TRBV4-1 and TRBJ2-3; the match to TRBD1 covers 8 bases. The CDR3 spans 16 residues. The V and J ends lost 0 bases and 3 bases, in that order; junction bases with no gene match: 5. Germline CDR1 MGHRA, CDR2 YSYEKL. In DNA, the CDR3 is TGCGCCAGCAGCCAAGAGGGCAGGGGGCTAACAGATACGCAGTATTTT. Translated: CASSQEGRGLTDTQYF.

V usage is TRBV29-1 and J usage is TRBJ2-2; 10 nucleotides line up with TRBD1. The CDR3 has 14 residues. Germline V gene data show CDR1 as SQVTM and CDR2 as ANQGSEA. J gave up 4 bases and V 8 bases, and 7 bases lay outside the gene matches. CDR3 loop: CSSTGTGATGELFF. DNA of the CDR3: TGCAGCTCAACCGGGACAGGGGCCACCGGGGAGCTGTTTTTT.

Remarks on this clone: Other DNA sequences in the same sample also yield this CDR3. The V call is TRBV5-4, the J call TRBJ2-3, with D hard to call. The germline V and J ends were trimmed by 0 bases and 1 base, with 3 bases remaining between them. The CDR3 length is 13 residues. Germline lookup yields CDR1 SGHNT and CDR2 YYREEE (reference sequence). This chain's CDR3 is CASSLAGTDTQYF. The CDR3 nucleotides are TGTGCCAGCAGCTTGGCGGGCACAGATACGCAGTATTTT.

This clone was picked up one time. The rearrangement uses TRBV6-6 and TRBJ2-1; weak D call: TRBD2 (5 bases). V was trimmed by 4 bases and J by 0 bases, leaving 13 bases between them. The CDR3 loop spans 16 amino acids. CDR1 is MNHNY and CDR2 is SVGAGI in the germline V gene (reference sequence). The CDR3: CASSSLVGSSYNEQFF. The CDR3 DNA follows: TGTGCCAGCAGTTCGTTAGTGGGGAGCTCCTACAATGAGCAGTTCTTC.

The V gene is TRBV5-1, the J gene TRBJ2-2, with D possibly matching TRBD1 (6 bases). The CDR3 is made up of 17 amino acids. V was pared by 0 bases and J by 0 bases, with 12 bases between. CDR1 and CDR2 from the germline V gene are SGHRS and YFSETQ. CDR3 bases: TGCGCCAGCAGCTTGGTGGGACAACGCGCGAACACCGGGGAGCTGTTTTTT. Its protein is CASSLVGQRANTGELFF. The full variable domain, with the rest looked up from reference TRBV5-1 and TRBJ2-2, is KAGVTQTPRYLIKTRGQQVTLSCSPISGHRSVSWYQQTPGQGLQFLFEYFSETQRNKGNFPGRFSGRQFSNSRSEMNVSTLELGDSALYLCASSLVGQRANTGELFFGEGSRLTVL.

This clone was counted only a few times. The chain joins TRBV13 to TRBJ2-1, with 10 bases matching TRBD2. V shed 2 bases, J shed 9 bases, and the junction held 22 bases outside the gene matches. Germline-derived CDR1 and CDR2 are PRHDT and FYEKMQ (reference sequence). The CDR3 runs to 20 residues. The CDR3, as DNA: TGTGCCAGCAGCTTATATCGCCGCCAAGCCGGGACTAGCGTTCAAGGTGAGCAGTTCTTC. This gives the protein CASSLYRRQAGTSVQGEQFF.

The V gene is TRBV28, the J gene TRBJ2-3; TRBD2 matches 8 bases. Losses at the gene ends were 2 bases for V and 0 bases for J; bases not matched to a gene: 4. Germline loops: CDR1 MDHEN, CDR2 SYDVKM. The CDR3 is 16 residues long. The CDR3: CASSLGASGSTDTQYF. In DNA, the CDR3 is TGTGCCAGCAGTTTAGGAGCTAGCGGGAGCACAGATACGCAGTATTTT.

The chain joins TRBV11-3 to TRBJ2-1; D may be TRBD2 (6 bases). Germline V CDR1 and CDR2: SGHNT, YENEEA. The V end lost 5 bases, the J end lost 1 base, and 9 bases lay between the germline ends. The CDR3 loop spans 14 amino acids. CDR3 protein: CASSLGGSYNEQFF. The CDR3 region has the DNA TGTGCCAGCAGCCTTGGGGGGTCCTACAATGAGCAGTTCTTC.

The table lists this clone with a few counts. The gene calls are TRBV25-1 and TRBJ2-3; D ambiguous. Germline V gene data show CDR1 as MGHDK and CDR2 as SYGVNS. The ends were cut back, 3 bases at V and 0 bases at J, with 13 bases in the middle. This CDR3 is 16 amino acids long. The CDR3 is CASSDTMAPSTDTQYF. In DNA form, the CDR3 reads TGTGCCAGCAGTGATACGATGGCACCTAGCACAGATACGCAGTATTTT. The variable domain in full, completed from reference TRBV25-1 and TRBJ2-3, reads EADIYQTPRYLVIGTGKKITLECSQTMGHDKMYWYQQDPGMELHLIHYSYGVNSTEKGDLSSESTVSRIRTEHFPLTLESARPSHTSQYLCASSDTMAPSTDTQYFGPGTRLTVL.

V and J are TRBV18 and TRBJ1-3, with a weak D call TRBD1 (6 bases). Trimming took off 5 bases at V and 0 bases at J, with 14 bases between the two ends. The V gene's germline CDR1 is KGHSH and CDR2 LQKENI. This CDR3 contains 16 residues. The CDR3: CASSSRGHSSGNTIYF. The CDR3 nucleotides read TGTGCCAGCTCATCCAGGGGCCACTCCTCTGGAAACACCATATATTTT.

This chain connects TRBV27 to TRBJ1-6, with TRBD1 matching 7 bases. The V gene's germline CDR1 is MNHEY and CDR2 SMNVEV (reference sequence). This CDR3 is 15 amino acids long. The J segment lost 4 bases and the V segment lost 5 bases, leaving 5 bases of the junction unmatched. The CDR3 protein is CASSPTGNYNSPLHF. The CDR3 coding sequence is TGTGCCAGCAGTCCGACAGGGAATTATAATTCACCCCTCCACTTT.

The chain has TRBV7-9 and TRBJ1-2; no clear D gene. Germline CDR1 and CDR2: SEHNR and FQNEAQ (reference sequence). The CDR3 loop spans 13 amino acids. Trimming cost V 3 bases and J 7 bases, with 12 bases left between them. The CDR3 nucleotides read TGTGCCAGCAGCTTGTCAGCGGTGGGTGGCTACACCTTC. This gives the protein CASSLSAVGGYTF.

The V and J genes are TRBV19 and TRBJ2-1; weak D call: TRBD2 (6 bases). Germline CDR1 is LNHDA and CDR2 is SQIVND (reference sequence). This CDR3 has 17 residues. V was pared by 5 bases and J by 8 bases, with 25 bases between. The CDR3 loop is CASSFQVSGGGPHEQFF. CDR3 DNA sequence: TGTGCCAGTAGTTTTCAGGTTAGCGGAGGAGGTCCACATGAGCAGTTCTTC.

This chain connects TRBV11-1 to TRBJ1-6; D is unclear. V was clipped by 5 bases and J by 8 bases, with 13 bases between them. The V gene's germline CDR1 is SGHAT and CDR2 FQDESV (reference sequence). The CDR3 extends over 14 amino acids. CDR3 sequence (DNA): TGTGCCAGCAGCATAGACTGGTCTGATTCACCCCTCCACTTT. Amino acid sequence: CASSIDWSDSPLHF.

The V gene is TRBV5-8, the J gene TRBJ2-1; D is perhaps TRBD1 (6 bases). Trimming removed 0 bases at V and 0 bases at J, with 7 bases between. Germline V gives CDR1 SGHTS, CDR2 YDEGEE. The CDR3 is 15 amino acids. The CDR3 region has the DNA TGTGCCAGCAGCTTGGGGGACAACTCCTACAATGAGCAGTTCTTC. It is translated as CASSLGDNSYNEQFF.